Listed here are 29 T cell receptor beta chains from one sample, sequenced in a study of shared clonotypes between healthy human individuals. Sequencing was performed with immunoSEQ multiplex PCR; in TCRdb, only in-frame clones are kept and a portion is missing. The sample has about 2.1 million clones; 85% to 95% are singletons. CD8 cells regarded as naive lacked CD45RO, were positively chosen for CCR7, and omitted terminally differentiated effector memory CD45RA+ cells. Sequencing was done on a sample of naive CD8+ T cells from PBMCs. These receptors were taken from a man aged 18 to 29 in good health. Some clones in this sample may be carry-over from other donors' samples.

This clone was seen just once. This chain uses TRBV11-2 with TRBJ2-7, with 10 bases identical to TRBD1. CDR3 length: 15 residues. Germline lookup yields CDR1 SGHAT and CDR2 FQNNGV. The junction had 9 bases not matched to a gene; V was cut back by 5 bases and J by 5 bases. The chain's CDR3 is CASSAWDRGIDEQYF. The DNA of the CDR3 is TGTGCCAGCAGCGCATGGGACAGGGGAATAGACGAGCAGTACTTC.

This clone was seen just once. The chain recombines TRBV6-5 with TRBJ1-1; D unclear. The CDR3 contains 13 residues. Germline values: CDR1 MNHEY, CDR2 SVGAGI. The germline V and J ends were trimmed by 4 bases and 2 bases, with 8 bases remaining between them. CDR3 in amino acids: CASSSDGNTEAFF. CDR3 nucleotides: TGTGCCAGCAGTTCCGACGGAAACACTGAAGCTTTCTTT.

The J gene is TRBJ2-1, the V gene TRBV7-9; D is uncertain. The germline V gene has CDR1 SEHNR and CDR2 FQNEAQ (reference sequence). Between the trimmed V and J ends, which lost 4 bases and 5 bases, there was a span of 12 bases. This CDR3 contains 14 residues. The CDR3 region has the DNA TGTGCCAGCAGCTCCAGCCAGAATAACAATGAGCAGTTCTTC. This translates into CASSSSQNNNEQFF.

This rearrangement joins TRBV7-9 to TRBJ2-5; TRBD1 aligns across 10 bases. Germline trimming cut 7 bases from V and 5 bases from J; bases unmatched to any gene: 13. Germline V gene data show CDR1 as SEHNR and CDR2 as FQNEAQ (reference sequence). The CDR3 has 16 amino acids. The DNA for the CDR3 is TGTGCCAGCACGTCCCGGGACAGGGGCTTGTGGGAGACCCAGTACTTC. This gives the protein CASTSRDRGLWETQYF.

The chain is built from TRBV27 and TRBJ2-5, with a weak D call TRBD1 (6 bases). The CDR3 loop spans 14 amino acids. The V and J ends lost 2 bases and 2 bases respectively, with 9 bases between them. Germline-derived CDR1 and CDR2 are MNHEY and SMNVEV (reference sequence). The CDR3 DNA is TGTGCCAGCAGTTTAAGGGGGAAGCAAGAGACCCAGTACTTC. It encodes CASSLRGKQETQYF.

The V call is TRBV18, the J call TRBJ2-5; TRBD2 aligns across 12 bases. V gave up 0 bases and J gave up 6 bases; unmatched junction bases: 11. The CDR3 length is 18 residues. Germline-derived CDR1 and CDR2 are KGHSH and LQKENI. The CDR3 region is CASSPPDVGLAGWKTQYF. The CDR3 nucleotides read TGTGCCAGCTCACCACCGGATGTTGGACTAGCGGGATGGAAGACCCAGTACTTC.

V gene TRBV28 combines with J gene TRBJ1-1; TRBD1 is a possible D gene (5 bases). The V end lost 4 bases, the J end lost 5 bases, and 14 bases lay between the germline ends. CDR3 length: 14 amino acids. CDR1 is MDHEN, CDR2 SYDVKM, per germline. The CDR3 protein is CASSWPGEGTEAFF. The CDR3 DNA is TGTGCCAGCAGTTGGCCGGGGGAGGGGACTGAAGCTTTCTTT.

The chain couples TRBV19 to TRBJ2-5; 7 nucleotides match TRBD1. This CDR3 has 14 amino acids. V lost 6 bases to trimming and J lost 5 bases; unmatched junction nucleotides: 9. Germline V lookup: CDR1 LNHDA, CDR2 SQIVND (reference sequence). CDR3 bases: TGTGCCAGTAGCCAGATGACAGGGATGGAGACCCAGTACTTC. Translation: CASSQMTGMETQYF.

The rearrangement joins TRBV19 to TRBJ1-1; tentative D call: TRBD1 (5 bases). The germline gives CDR1 LNHDA, CDR2 SQIVND (reference sequence). The CDR3 is 15 amino acids. V lost 6 bases to trimming and J lost 3 bases, with 17 bases between them. The CDR3: CASSLISEGYTEAFF. The CDR3 coding sequence is TGTGCCAGTAGCCTGATCAGTGAGGGGTACACTGAAGCTTTCTTT.

The gene calls are TRBV2 and TRBJ2-7, with TRBD2 matching over 10 bases. This CDR3 is built from 13 residues. Germline V lookup: CDR1 SNHLY, CDR2 FYNNEI. The V and J ends lost 10 bases and 5 bases, in that order; junction bases with no gene match: 8. The CDR3 DNA follows: TGTGCCACAGAGCGGGAGGGCCGCAACGAGCAGTACTTC. This sequence encodes CATEREGRNEQYF. Looking up the rest from reference TRBV2 and TRBJ2-7 gives the full variable domain: EPEVTQTPSHQVTQMGQEVILRCVPISNHLYFYWYRQILGQKVEFLVSFYNNEISEKSEIFDDQFSVERPDGSNFTLKIRSTKLEDSAMYFCATEREGRNEQYFGPGTRLTVT.

This clone was seen a single time. J is TRBJ2-2 and V is TRBV27, with TRBD2 identical over 7 bases. The V gene's germline CDR1 is MNHEY and CDR2 SMNVEV (reference sequence). This CDR3 is built from 17 residues. With 5 bases clipped from V and 0 bases from J, the junction kept 9 bases outside the gene matches. The CDR3 DNA follows: TGTGCCAGCAGTCCCTTAGCGGGTACCGCGAACACCGGGGAGCTGTTTTTT. This encodes CASSPLAGTANTGELFF.

The chain links TRBV27 to TRBJ2-7; D remains ambiguous. V was shortened by 4 bases and J by 5 bases, with 6 bases between the two germline ends. The CDR3 has 11 amino acids. The germline gives CDR1 MNHEY, CDR2 SMNVEV (reference sequence). The CDR3, as DNA: TGTGCCAGCAGTTACGCCAACGAGCAGTACTTC. It specifies CASSYANEQYF.

The chain employs TRBV6-5 and TRBJ2-5, with D possibly being TRBD2 (5 bases). V was pared by 1 base and J by 11 bases, with 14 bases between. This CDR3 contains 13 residues. Germline loops: CDR1 MNHEY, CDR2 SVGAGI. The CDR3 protein is CASSYFEGYGQYF. The CDR3 DNA reads TGTGCCAGCAGTTACTTCGAGGGCTACGGACAGTACTTC.

As to this clone: Other DNA variants within this sample encode the same CDR3. V and J are TRBV10-1 and TRBJ2-1, with D hard to call. V lost 4 bases and J 10 bases, leaving 11 bases between the germline ends. The CDR3 covers 12 residues. Germline assignment: CDR1 WNHNN and CDR2 SYGVQD (reference sequence). CDR3 nucleotides: TGCGCCAGCAGTGGCCCTGGTGGCGAGCAGTTCTTC. This codes for CASSGPGGEQFF.

The chain joins TRBV7-7 to TRBJ2-2; D tentatively reads TRBD1 or TRBD2 (7 bases each). Per the germline V gene, CDR1 is SSHAT and CDR2 is FNYEAQ (reference sequence). V was pared by 1 base and J by 2 bases, with 14 bases between. The CDR3 covers 17 residues. CDR3 sequence: CASSLGEGTANTGELFF. In DNA, the CDR3 is TGTGCCAGCAGCTTAGGGGAGGGGACAGCTAACACCGGGGAGCTGTTTTTT.

To note about this clone: The same CDR3 can be traced to other DNA sequences in this sample. V and J are TRBV6-5 and TRBJ2-7, with D uncertain. The CDR3 is 14 residues long. Germline V lookup: CDR1 MNHEY, CDR2 SVGAGI. V lost 5 bases, J lost 1 base, and 12 bases lay in between. CDR3 sequence: CASSPLAGSYEQYF. DNA of the CDR3: TGTGCCAGCAGTCCTTTGGCAGGTTCCTACGAGCAGTACTTC.

The CDR3 loop reads CASSLAQAAGTNYGYTF. CDR3 nucleotides: TGTGCCAGCAGCTTAGCGCAGGCAGCGGGGACTAACTATGGCTACACCTTC. J is TRBJ1-2 and V is TRBV7-6; D call uncertain. The germline gives CDR1 SGHVS, CDR2 FNYEAQ. Trimming removed 0 bases at V and 0 bases at J, with 14 bases between. The length of the CDR3 is 17 residues.

The chain links TRBV11-2 to TRBJ2-1; TRBD2 aligns across 13 bases. The V segment lost 6 bases and the J segment 3 bases; nucleotides outside the gene matches: 14. Germline values: CDR1 SGHAT, CDR2 FQNNGV. The CDR3 has 19 residues. The CDR3: CASRGMRTSGSYYYNEQFF. The CDR3 DNA follows: TGTGCCAGCAGAGGGATGCGGACTAGCGGGAGCTATTACTACAATGAGCAGTTCTTC.

The chain couples TRBV6-1 to TRBJ1-1; a possible D gene is TRBD1 (6 bases). V was trimmed by 4 bases and J by 4 bases, leaving 19 bases between them. CDR1 and CDR2 (germline): MNHNS, SASEGT. The CDR3 length is 16 residues. The CDR3 DNA reads as TGTGCCAGCAGTGCAGGTTGGACAGCCAAGTTCACTGAAGCTTTCTTT. Translation gives CASSAGWTAKFTEAFF.

The CDR3 loop reads CATSVDSNNEQFF. The CDR3 DNA reads as TGTGCCACCAGCGTAGACAGCAACAATGAGCAGTTCTTC. The chain links TRBV15 to TRBJ2-1, with D maybe TRBD1 (5 bases). Germline CDR1 and CDR2: LNHNV and YYDKDF (reference sequence). The CDR3 is made up of 13 amino acids. The V gene lost 5 bases and the J gene lost 5 bases, with 10 bases spanning the gap.

The chain uses TRBV11-2 and TRBJ2-7; tentative D call: TRBD1 (6 bases). CDR3 length: 13 residues. The germline gives CDR1 SGHAT, CDR2 FQNNGV. Trimming shortened V by 1 base and J by 4 bases, and 8 bases separated the two germline ends. The CDR3 region has the DNA TGTGCCAGCAGCTTAGGGGGACATTACGAGCAGTACTTC. Protein sequence: CASSLGGHYEQYF.

This clone was found once. The rearrangement joins TRBV2 to TRBJ2-2, with a possible D match to TRBD1 (5 bases). The CDR3 has 15 residues. V lost 3 bases to trimming and J lost 3 bases, with 11 bases between them. CDR1 and CDR2 from the germline V gene are SNHLY and FYNNEI. The chain's CDR3 is CASSDWQGDTGELFF. The CDR3 region has the DNA TGTGCCAGCAGTGACTGGCAGGGCGACACCGGGGAGCTGTTTTTT.

The table lists this clone with a count of one. The chain links TRBV4-1 to TRBJ1-4; D is uncertain. The germline V gene encodes CDR1 MGHRA and CDR2 YSYEKL. The CDR3 is 14 residues long. V was trimmed by 0 bases and J by 4 bases, leaving 6 bases between them. The CDR3 spells CASSQEPRNEKLFF. CDR3 DNA: TGCGCCAGCAGCCAAGAGCCCCGTAATGAAAAACTGTTTTTT.

The CDR3 loop reads CASSGTGTGDNYGYTF. The CDR3 nucleotides read TGTGCCAGCAGCGGAACCGGGACAGGGGACAACTATGGCTACACCTTC. This sequence joins TRBV9 and TRBJ1-2; 10 nucleotides match TRBD1. The germline CDR1 and CDR2 sequences are SGDLS and YYNGEE. V shed 3 bases, J shed 2 bases, and the junction held 7 bases outside the gene matches. The CDR3 loop spans 16 amino acids.

V gene TRBV5-4 combines with J gene TRBJ2-2; D gene ambiguous. V shed 2 bases and J shed 7 bases, with 9 bases lying between them. The CDR3 is made up of 13 amino acids. Germline CDR1 is SGHNT and CDR2 is YYREEE (reference sequence). CDR3 DNA: TGTGCCAGCAGCTTCACTGTCGGCGGGGAGCTGTTTTTT. This sequence encodes CASSFTVGGELFF.

This clone was found once. The chain employs TRBV27 and TRBJ2-3; 11 positions match TRBD2. Germline V gives CDR1 MNHEY, CDR2 SMNVEV (reference sequence). Trimming at V came to 5 bases and at J to 1 base, leaving 5 bases not matched to a gene. CDR3 length: 16 amino acids. CDR3 in DNA: TGTGCCAGCAGTGGATTACTAGCGGGAGGCACAGATACGCAGTATTTT. It is translated as CASSGLLAGGTDTQYF.

The rearrangement uses TRBV27 and TRBJ2-5; D is possibly TRBD1 (6 bases). The CDR3 covers 14 residues. Trimming took off 6 bases at V and 2 bases at J, with 13 bases between the two ends. Germline V lookup: CDR1 MNHEY, CDR2 SMNVEV (reference sequence). CDR3 DNA sequence: TGTGCCAGCAGCCGTCGGGACACTCAAGAGACCCAGTACTTC. As protein: CASSRRDTQETQYF.

With respect to this clone: Mismatch with germline at one junction end may stem from a read error. The sample contains more than one DNA sequence encoding this CDR3. The chain uses TRBV29-1 and TRBJ2-1, with D tentatively TRBD1 (6 bases). Germline V gene sequence: CDR1 SQVTM, CDR2 ANQGSEA. The CDR3 is 12 residues long. The CDR3 DNA follows: TGCAGCGTGGAAGACAGGTACAATGAGCAGTTCTTC. Its translation: CSVEDRYNEQFF.

This chain joins TRBV7-9 and TRBJ2-2, with 7 bases aligning to TRBD2. This CDR3 has 15 amino acids. Looked up from germline, CDR1 is SEHNR and CDR2 is FQNEAQ (reference sequence). The ends lost 5 bases at V and 7 bases at J; junction bases unmatched: 10. CDR3 DNA sequence: TGTGCCAGCAGCCCTGTGGCGGGAGCGATCGGGGAGCTGTTTTTT. This gives the protein CASSPVAGAIGELFF.